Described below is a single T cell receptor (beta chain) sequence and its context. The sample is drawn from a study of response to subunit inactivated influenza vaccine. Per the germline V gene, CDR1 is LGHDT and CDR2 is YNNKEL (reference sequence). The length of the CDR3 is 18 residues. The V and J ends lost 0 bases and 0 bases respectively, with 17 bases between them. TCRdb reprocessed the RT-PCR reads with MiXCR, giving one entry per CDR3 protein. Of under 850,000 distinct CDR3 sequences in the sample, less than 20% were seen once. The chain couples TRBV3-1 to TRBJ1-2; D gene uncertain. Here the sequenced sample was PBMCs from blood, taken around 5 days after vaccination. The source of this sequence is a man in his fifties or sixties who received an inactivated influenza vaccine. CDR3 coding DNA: TGTGCCAGCAGCCAAGAAGCCCACAGCTTCCGACCTAACTATGGCTACACCTTC. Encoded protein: CASSQEAHSFRPNYGYTF.